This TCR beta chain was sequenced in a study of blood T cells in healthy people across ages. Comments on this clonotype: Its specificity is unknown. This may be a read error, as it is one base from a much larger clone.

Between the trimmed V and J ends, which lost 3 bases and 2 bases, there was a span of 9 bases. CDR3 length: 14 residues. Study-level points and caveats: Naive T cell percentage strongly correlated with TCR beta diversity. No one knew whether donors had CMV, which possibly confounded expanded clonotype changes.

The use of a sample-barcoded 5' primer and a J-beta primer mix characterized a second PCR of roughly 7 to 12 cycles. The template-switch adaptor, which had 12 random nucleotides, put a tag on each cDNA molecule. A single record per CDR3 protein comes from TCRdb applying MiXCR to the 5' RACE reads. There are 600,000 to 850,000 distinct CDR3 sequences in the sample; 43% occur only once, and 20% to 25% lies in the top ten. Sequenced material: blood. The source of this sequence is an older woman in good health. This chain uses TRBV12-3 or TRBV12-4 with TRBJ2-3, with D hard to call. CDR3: CASSFQALTDTQYF. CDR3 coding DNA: TGTGCCAGCAGTTTTCAGGCCCTCACAGATACGCAGTATTTT.